This T cell receptor beta chain emerged from a study of PD-1 blockade in classical Hodgkin lymphoma. General study points: The study reported lower baseline TCR diversity in newly diagnosed patients than in healthy donors.

V lost 1 base to trimming and J lost 1 base, with 7 bases between them. The CDR3 extends over 14 amino acids. Germline CDR1 and CDR2: LGHNA and YSLEER. A remark on this clone: What it binds is unknown.

Clones were sequenced by immunoSEQ multiplex PCR, and TCRdb holds only the in-frame ones, with some missing. This table holds 90,000 to 120,000 clones, about 88% found once. Every patient had relapsed following autologous stem cell transplantation, and cohorts differed in brentuximab vedotin exposure. Sample: peripheral blood mononuclear cells (PBMCs), taken before the second cycle of nivolumab. This clonotype originated in a human donor with classical Hodgkin lymphoma. V usage is TRBV4-3 and J usage is TRBJ1-1; no clear D. The CDR3 sequence: CASSQGAENTEAFF. DNA for the CDR3: TGCGCCAGCAGCCAAGGGGCAGAGAACACTGAAGCTTTCTTT.